The rows below give T cell receptor beta chains drawn from one sample of a study of CD8 T cells in ankylosing spondylitis. MiXCR was run by TCRdb on the 5' RACE reads, yielding one entry per CDR3 protein. Here the sample spans 200,000 to 250,000 distinct CDR3 sequences, roughly a tenth being singletons. Sequencing was carried out using blood, either unsorted or a sorted T cell fraction (not recorded which). The source of these receptors is a male donor with ankylosing spondylitis or in good health (not recorded which). The CDR3 runs from the conserved cysteine through the conserved F or W. A D gene is named only where the DNA matches it firmly. Clone size is given for some rows only: seen once, a few or many times, or a class if the clone is expanded.

>TRBJ2-1|.|.|TRBV20-1|14
TGCAGTGCTCCCCGTCCCCGGGGGGCGGATGAGCAGTTCTTC
CSAPRPRGADEQFF
>TRBJ2-3|TRBD2|.|TRBV10-3|16
TGTGCCATCAGCAACCCGACTAGCGGGAGAACGGATACGCAGTATTTT
CAISNPTSGRTDTQYF
>TRBJ2-2|.|many|TRBV12-3/TRBV12-4|13
TGTGCCAGCAGTCTTCAATACACCGGGGAGCTGTTTTTT
CASSLQYTGELFF
>TRBJ2-3|.|many|TRBV20-1|12
TGCAGTGCTACACAACTAGCAGATACGCAGTATTTT
CSATQLADTQYF
>TRBJ2-6|.|many|TRBV6-1|16
TGTGCCAGCAAACAGGGACTGGACTCTGGGGCCAACGTCCTGACTTTC
CASKQGLDSGANVLTF
>TRBJ1-2|.|many|TRBV5-1|15
TGCGCCAGCAGCTTGGATGGACAGAGACAGTATGGCTACACCTTC
CASSLDGQRQYGYTF
>TRBJ1-2|.|many|TRBV4-1|15
TGCGCCAGCAGCCAAGATCCAGGGGAGAACTATGGCTACACCTTC
CASSQDPGENYGYTF
>TRBJ2-5|TRBD2|few|TRBV9|15
TGTGCCAGCAGCACTAGCGGGGGGGACCAAGAGACCCAGTACTTC
CASSTSGGDQETQYF
>TRBJ2-3|TRBD2|.|TRBV28|16
TGTGCCAGCAGTCCAAGAGCGGGAGGGAGCACAGATACGCAGTATTTT
CASSPRAGGSTDTQYF
>TRBJ2-1|TRBD1|many|TRBV18|16
TGTGCCAGCTCCCCCCGGCCCCCGACAGGGAACAATGAGCAGTTCTTC
CASSPRPPTGNNEQFF
>TRBJ2-5|.|.|TRBV7-2|13
TGTGCCAGCAGCTTAGTTGTACAAGAGACCCAGTACTTC
CASSLVVQETQYF
>TRBJ1-3|TRBD1|many|TRBV10-3|12
TGTGCCAGTGGGACAGCTGGAAACACCATATATTTT
CASGTAGNTIYF
>TRBJ1-2|.|many|TRBV27|13
TGTGCCAGCAGTCCGCTCGGGGGACATGGCTACACCTTC
CASSPLGGHGYTF